This TCR beta chain appears in the sequencing data of a study of early T cells in non-severe SARS-CoV-2 infection (dated by TCRdb to the early 2020s). For context, the study as a whole: Bulk RNA from unsorted whole blood was used for TCR sequencing, so alpha and beta chains could not be paired.

Library creation used 5' RACE. The listed sequencing device is NextSeq 500. Unique molecular identifiers were attached to individual cDNA molecules in the TCR library protocol so that sequencing error and PCR bias could be corrected. TCR alpha and beta chains were both sequenced, and the abundances of alpha and beta sequences in each sample were closely correlated with each other. Under the source paper's analysis protocol: V gene, J gene and CDR3 annotation of TCR sequences was performed with Decombinator V4. TCRs were defined as expanded if a significant change between any two time points was detected under a Poisson model with p below 0.0001. Abundances of TCRs were expressed as counts per million after normalisation to the total number of TCRs sequenced in each sample. VDJdb, accessed 1 November 2021, was searched for CMV, EBV and SARS-CoV-2 annotated TCRs, with TCRs annotated for multiple antigens excluded. The raw public data were reprocessed by TCRdb itself: fastp quality trimming at Q25, MiXCR clonotype calling, in-frame beta chains only. Entries are consolidated by CDR3 protein sequence, retaining the most common genes and DNA. The V and J calls, along with clone size, are taken from TCRdb and not from the paper's own processing. This sample holds 55,000 or so distinct CDR3 sequences; approximately 6.2% were observed only once. The ten largest make up 3% to 4% of the sample.

This clonotype was seen many times. Its antigen has not been determined. Base-call qualities are not available, and no considerably larger clone is one nucleotide away. Here is what the overall study found, with its caveats: VDJdb matching was skewed toward anti-spike CD8 responses and likely underestimated virus-specific expansions by missing private and CD4 specificities.

Set within a cohort of healthcare workers in London, UK, this nested case-control study involved weekly PCR testing of nasopharyngeal swabs along with blood sampling. Healthcare workers were recruited during the week of the UK lockdown, between 23 and 31 March 2020, and followed weekly for up to roughly 15 weeks. The sequenced material came from whole blood. This TCR was sampled from an adult who was a healthcare worker with PCR-confirmed SARS-CoV-2 infection or an uninfected control (not recorded which).

The DNA sequence is TGTGCCAGCAGCCACGGACAATTAGGGGCTGAAGCTTTCTTT. The resulting protein is CASSHGQLGAEAFF. This chain is built from TRBV14 and TRBJ1-1; TRBD1 is a possible D gene, resting on 5 matching bases. The germline V gene yields SGHDN for CDR1 and FVKESK for CDR2. The cysteine opens and the phenylalanine closes a CDR3 of 14 amino acids. The DNA shown is the 42-base CDR3, in frame from base 1. The junction shows trimming of 3 bases on V and 6 bases on J, plus 14 bases between the germline ends.